The clone carrying this T cell receptor beta chain was counted a few times. Its antigen is still unknown. This entry belongs to a study of response to subunit inactivated influenza vaccine. TCRdb passed the RT-PCR reads through MiXCR, listing each CDR3 protein once. The sample consists of over 800,000 distinct CDR3 sequences, about 20% of them appearing once. Overall study results and limits: Each seasonal flu vaccination may recruit only limited new T cells, authors suggested.

The CDR3 length is 14 residues. Germline V gene lookup returns CDR1 SQVTM and CDR2 ANQGSEA. The V segment lost 0 bases and the J segment 6 bases; nucleotides outside the gene matches: 4. The sequence came from a man between 45 and 60 years old who received an inactivated influenza vaccine. J is TRBJ2-3 and V is TRBV29-1, with TRBD1 matching over 9 bases. Sequencing was performed on PBMCs from blood, taken around 5 days after vaccination. The CDR3 bases are TGCAGCGTTGAAGAGGGGACAGGGACTGATACGCAGTATTTT. Residues: CSVEEGTGTDTQYF.